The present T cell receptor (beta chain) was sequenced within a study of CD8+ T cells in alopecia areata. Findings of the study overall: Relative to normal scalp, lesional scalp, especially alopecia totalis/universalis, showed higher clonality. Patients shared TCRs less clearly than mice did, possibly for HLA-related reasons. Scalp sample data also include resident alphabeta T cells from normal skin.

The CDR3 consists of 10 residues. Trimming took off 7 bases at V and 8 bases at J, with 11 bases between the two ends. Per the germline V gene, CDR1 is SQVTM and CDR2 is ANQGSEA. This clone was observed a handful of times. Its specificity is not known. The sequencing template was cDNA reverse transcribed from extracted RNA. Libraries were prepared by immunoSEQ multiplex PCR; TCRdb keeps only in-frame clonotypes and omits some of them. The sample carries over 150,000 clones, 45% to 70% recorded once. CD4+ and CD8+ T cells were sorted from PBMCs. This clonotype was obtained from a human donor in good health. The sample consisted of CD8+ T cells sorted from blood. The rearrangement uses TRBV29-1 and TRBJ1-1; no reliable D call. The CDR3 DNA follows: TGCAGCGCCGGCAGGCCCGAAGCTTTCTTT. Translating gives CSAGRPEAFF. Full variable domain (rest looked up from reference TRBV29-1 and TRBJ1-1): SAVISQKPSRDICQRGTSLTIQCQVDSQVTMMFWYRQQPGQSLTLIATANQGSEATYESGFVIDKFPISRPNLTFSTLTVSNMSPEDSSIYLCSAGRPEAFFGQGTRLTVV.